Listed below are T cell receptor beta chains from one sample, sequenced in a study of regulatory T cells in long-lasting Graves disease. A single record per CDR3 protein comes from TCRdb applying MiXCR to the multiplex PCR reads. The data show roughly 500,000 distinct CDR3 sequences, around 21% seen once. Sequencing used peripheral blood mononuclear cells (PBMCs), obtained when the disease was refractory, from a patient treated with antithyroid drugs. These receptors were taken from a female donor with Graves disease. Both conserved end residues are part of each CDR3. A D gene is named only where the DNA matches it firmly. Clone size, where shown, is once, few, many, or a class for clones that have expanded.

clone size	V gene	J gene	D gene	CDR3 protein	CDR3 DNA
NA	TRBV10-3	TRBJ1-1	TRBD1	CAIRGQVNTEAFF	TGTGCCATAAGGGGACAGGTGAACACTGAAGCTTTCTTT
once	TRBV7-3	TRBJ2-1	NA	CASSPEGGSSYNEQFF	TGTGCCAGCAGCCCCGAGGGGGGGAGCTCCTACAATGAGCAGTTCTTC
few	TRBV10-2	TRBJ1-4	NA	CASSDYEKLFF	TGCGCCAGCAGTGACTACGAAAAACTGTTTTTT
NA	TRBV7-2	TRBJ2-7	NA	CASSYGLSGREQYF	TGTGCCAGCAGCTACGGCCTTAGCGGTCGCGAGCAGTACTTC
few	TRBV28	TRBJ1-1	TRBD1	CASSLGDRENTEAFF	TGTGCCAGCAGTTTAGGGGACAGGGAAAACACTGAAGCTTTCTTT
many	TRBV28	TRBJ2-7	NA	CASSPVGEQYF	TGTGCCAGCTCACCCGTGGGCGAGCAGTACTTC
many	TRBV27	TRBJ2-7	TRBD2	CASSFIGGSLGEQYF	TGTGCCAGCAGTTTTATTGGCGGGAGTCTTGGCGAGCAGTACTTC
NA	TRBV6-2/TRBV6-3	TRBJ1-2	NA	CASSYSGGPSYGYTF	TGTGCCAGCAGTTACTCTGGGGGTCCTAGCTATGGCTACACCTTC
many	TRBV24-1	TRBJ2-5	NA	CATSDQQETQYF	TGTGCCACCAGTGATCAACAAGAGACCCAGTACTTC
NA	TRBV7-9	TRBJ2-1	TRBD2	CASSLVLGTSGNTYNEQFF	TGTGCCAGCAGCTTAGTTCTAGGCACTAGCGGGAATACCTACAATGAGCAGTTCTTC